A selection of T cell receptor beta chains follows, all from one sample in a study of graft-versus-host responses after intestinal transplantation. Profiled with immunoSEQ multiplex PCR; TCRdb holds only in-frame clones, not every one. Of about 20,000 clones detected, roughly 86% appear once; the ten largest clones hold around 49%. The material was bone marrow, obtained around 130 days after transplant. The receptors shown here come from a human patient who received an intestinal transplant, so some T cells may come from the graft donor. CDR3s include the opening cysteine and the closing phenylalanine or tryptophan. Each record gives: CDR3 DNA, CDR3 protein, J gene, D gene, clone size, V gene. D genes are given only for firm matches. Only some rows state a clone size, as once, few, many or a class for expanded clones.

cdr3_nt: TGTGCCAGCACCTCAGTGGCGACAGGGGATAATGGCTACACCTTC; cdr3_aa: CASTSVATGDNGYTF; j_call: TRBJ1-2; d_call: TRBD1; clone_size: few; v_call: TRBV6-1
cdr3_nt: TGTGCCAGCAGCCACACTAGCTATGAGCAGTTCTTC; cdr3_aa: CASSHTSYEQFF; j_call: TRBJ2-1; d_call: .; clone_size: .; v_call: TRBV7-9
cdr3_nt: TGTGCCAGCAGGTCGGGACAGTACTATGGCTACACCTTC; cdr3_aa: CASRSGQYYGYTF; j_call: TRBJ1-2; d_call: TRBD1; clone_size: .; v_call: TRBV6-6
cdr3_nt: TGTGCCAGCATTCTCCGGGGGCCTGAAGCTTTCTTT; cdr3_aa: CASILRGPEAFF; j_call: TRBJ1-1; d_call: .; clone_size: .; v_call: TRBV6-5
cdr3_nt: TGCGCCAGCAGCTCCGGATCTAGCGGGAGCAACGAGCAGTACTTC; cdr3_aa: CASSSGSSGSNEQYF; j_call: TRBJ2-7; d_call: TRBD2; clone_size: .; v_call: TRBV5-1
cdr3_nt: TGTGCCAGCAGCTTAGTAGGAACTAGCGGGCGGTACGAGCAGTACTTC; cdr3_aa: CASSLVGTSGRYEQYF; j_call: TRBJ2-7; d_call: TRBD2; clone_size: few; v_call: TRBV7-9
cdr3_nt: TGTGCCAGAGGACTAGCGGGAGTCCTTTCCAATGAGCAGTTCTTC; cdr3_aa: CARGLAGVLSNEQFF; j_call: TRBJ2-1; d_call: TRBD2; clone_size: .; v_call: TRBV2
cdr3_nt: TGTGCCAGCAGCTTATCGGGACTAGCGGGAGAAAACATTCAGTACTTC; cdr3_aa: CASSLSGLAGENIQYF; j_call: TRBJ2-4; d_call: TRBD2; clone_size: .; v_call: TRBV7-9
cdr3_nt: TGTGCCAGTAGTATTTGGACAGGGGAGTACGAGCAGTACTTC; cdr3_aa: CASSIWTGEYEQYF; j_call: TRBJ2-7; d_call: TRBD1; clone_size: .; v_call: TRBV19
cdr3_nt: TGTGCCAGCAGTTTATACATCGGGGGGCGCGAGCAGTACTTC; cdr3_aa: CASSLYIGGREQYF; j_call: TRBJ2-7; d_call: .; clone_size: once; v_call: TRBV28
cdr3_nt: TGTGCCAGCAGTGAAGCAGGGGGCGCAGATACGCAGTATTTT; cdr3_aa: CASSEAGGADTQYF; j_call: TRBJ2-3; d_call: TRBD1; clone_size: .; v_call: TRBV6-1
cdr3_nt: TGTGCCAGCCGGACCGGGACAGGGACCTACGAGCAGTACTTC; cdr3_aa: CASRTGTGTYEQYF; j_call: TRBJ2-7; d_call: TRBD1; clone_size: once; v_call: TRBV6-5
cdr3_nt: TGTGCCAGCAGCCTATCCGGGACTAGCGGCCCGTACGAGCAGTACTTC; cdr3_aa: CASSLSGTSGPYEQYF; j_call: TRBJ2-7; d_call: TRBD2; clone_size: .; v_call: TRBV4-2
cdr3_nt: TGTGCCAGCAGCATCCCAACCCGGGGGAGAGATACGCAGTATTTT; cdr3_aa: CASSIPTRGRDTQYF; j_call: TRBJ2-3; d_call: .; clone_size: .; v_call: TRBV9
cdr3_nt: TGTGCCAGCGCGCGACTAGCGGAAGCCTACGAGCAGTACTTC; cdr3_aa: CASARLAEAYEQYF; j_call: TRBJ2-7; d_call: TRBD2; clone_size: .; v_call: TRBV2
cdr3_nt: TGTGCCAGCAGTTACGACACTGAAGCTTTCTTT; cdr3_aa: CASSYDTEAFF; j_call: TRBJ1-1; d_call: .; clone_size: .; v_call: TRBV6-5
cdr3_nt: TGTGCCAGCAGCCGCATTGAGACAGTTGAGACCCAGTACTTC; cdr3_aa: CASSRIETVETQYF; j_call: TRBJ2-5; d_call: .; clone_size: .; v_call: TRBV11-2
cdr3_nt: TGTGCCAGCAGTTCGGACGGCTACGAGCAGTACTTC; cdr3_aa: CASSSDGYEQYF; j_call: TRBJ2-7; d_call: .; clone_size: .; v_call: TRBV6-9
cdr3_nt: TGTGCCAGCAGTCCCTCACTAGCGAATGAGCAGTTCTTC; cdr3_aa: CASSPSLANEQFF; j_call: TRBJ2-1; d_call: TRBD2; clone_size: .; v_call: TRBV27
cdr3_nt: TGTGCCAGCTCACCATACAGGGGGCCGGGCACTGAAGCTTTCTTT; cdr3_aa: CASSPYRGPGTEAFF; j_call: TRBJ1-1; d_call: TRBD1; clone_size: .; v_call: TRBV18
cdr3_nt: TGTGCCAGCAGTTATGAGCAGTTCTTC; cdr3_aa: CASSYEQFF; j_call: TRBJ2-1; d_call: .; clone_size: .; v_call: TRBV6-7
cdr3_nt: TGTGCCAGCAGTCCGACTAGCGGGGCTCATGAGCAGTTCTTC; cdr3_aa: CASSPTSGAHEQFF; j_call: TRBJ2-1; d_call: TRBD2; clone_size: .; v_call: TRBV6-4
cdr3_nt: TGCGCCAGCAGCCTCCGGGACGCCAACCTCTATGGCTACACCTTC; cdr3_aa: CASSLRDANLYGYTF; j_call: TRBJ1-2; d_call: .; clone_size: .; v_call: TRBV4-1
cdr3_nt: TGCGCCAGCAGCTTGAACAGGGTGGGGAATGAGCAGTTCTTC; cdr3_aa: CASSLNRVGNEQFF; j_call: TRBJ2-1; d_call: .; clone_size: .; v_call: TRBV5-1
cdr3_nt: TGTGCCAGCAGTGACCTAGCGGCCGTCTCCTACGAGCAGTACTTC; cdr3_aa: CASSDLAAVSYEQYF; j_call: TRBJ2-7; d_call: TRBD2; clone_size: .; v_call: TRBV25-1
cdr3_nt: TGTGCCAGTAGCGCGACAGGGGGCGAATACGAGCAGTACTTC; cdr3_aa: CASSATGGEYEQYF; j_call: TRBJ2-7; d_call: TRBD1; clone_size: .; v_call: TRBV19
cdr3_nt: TGTGCCTGGAGTCCGAGGGCAAGGGGCTCCTACGAGCAGTACTTC; cdr3_aa: CAWSPRARGSYEQYF; j_call: TRBJ2-7; d_call: .; clone_size: .; v_call: TRBV30
cdr3_nt: TGTGCCAGCAGCTTAAGGACAGGGCCAGATACGCAGTATTTT; cdr3_aa: CASSLRTGPDTQYF; j_call: TRBJ2-3; d_call: TRBD1; clone_size: .; v_call: TRBV13
cdr3_nt: TGTGCCAGCAGATCGGCCCGGGGCCGCACCTACAATGAGCAGTTCTTC; cdr3_aa: CASRSARGRTYNEQFF; j_call: TRBJ2-1; d_call: .; clone_size: .; v_call: TRBV13
cdr3_nt: TGTGCCTGGAGTTGGGACAGGGTAACCGGGGAGCTGTTTTTT; cdr3_aa: CAWSWDRVTGELFF; j_call: TRBJ2-2; d_call: TRBD1; clone_size: .; v_call: TRBV30
cdr3_nt: TGTGCCAGCAGTTTGGTGGAAGGGCCAGGGCATCAGCCCCAGCATTTT; cdr3_aa: CASSLVEGPGHQPQHF; j_call: TRBJ1-5; d_call: .; clone_size: .; v_call: TRBV28
cdr3_nt: TGTGCCAGCAGCGGCGCTCTAGCGGGAGAATTCGAGCAGTTCTTC; cdr3_aa: CASSGALAGEFEQFF; j_call: TRBJ2-1; d_call: TRBD2; clone_size: .; v_call: TRBV7-6
cdr3_nt: TGTGCCAGCAGTTTGGGGCAGGGCCACAATGAGCAGTTCTTC; cdr3_aa: CASSLGQGHNEQFF; j_call: TRBJ2-1; d_call: .; clone_size: .; v_call: TRBV27
cdr3_nt: TGTGCCAGCAGCTTGGGACTAGCGGCTAGCACAGATACGCAGTATTTT; cdr3_aa: CASSLGLAASTDTQYF; j_call: TRBJ2-3; d_call: TRBD2; clone_size: once; v_call: TRBV5-6
cdr3_nt: TGTGCCAGCAGCGGCGACTTCCTCACAGATACGCAGTATTTT; cdr3_aa: CASSGDFLTDTQYF; j_call: TRBJ2-3; d_call: .; clone_size: .; v_call: TRBV11-3
cdr3_nt: TGTGCCAGCAGTGACCGGGACAACAATGAGCAGTTCTTC; cdr3_aa: CASSDRDNNEQFF; j_call: TRBJ2-1; d_call: .; clone_size: medium-sized; v_call: TRBV6-4
cdr3_nt: TGTGCCAGCAGCTTGGGTGGGAGTTACAATGAGCAGTTCTTC; cdr3_aa: CASSLGGSYNEQFF; j_call: TRBJ2-1; d_call: .; clone_size: .; v_call: TRBV5-6
cdr3_nt: TGTGCCAGCAGCTCATTAGCGGGAGGGCCCAAAGAGCAGTTCTTC; cdr3_aa: CASSSLAGGPKEQFF; j_call: TRBJ2-1; d_call: TRBD2; clone_size: .; v_call: TRBV9
cdr3_nt: TGTGCCAGCAGTGAAGGGGGTCGGGAGACCCAGTACTTC; cdr3_aa: CASSEGGRETQYF; j_call: TRBJ2-5; d_call: .; clone_size: .; v_call: TRBV6-1
cdr3_nt: TGCGCCAGCAGTCAATTACTAGCGTGTGAGCAGTTCTTC; cdr3_aa: CASSQLLACEQFF; j_call: TRBJ2-1; d_call: TRBD2; clone_size: .; v_call: TRBV23-1
cdr3_nt: TGTGCCAGCAGTATTGGACTGGGGTCCTCCTACGAGCAGTACTTC; cdr3_aa: CASSIGLGSSYEQYF; j_call: TRBJ2-7; d_call: .; clone_size: .; v_call: TRBV2
cdr3_nt: TGTGCCAGCAGTTGCCCACGTCACAGGTGGCCCGGGGAGCTGTTTTTT; cdr3_aa: CASSCPRHRWPGELFF; j_call: TRBJ2-2; d_call: .; clone_size: .; v_call: TRBV21-1
cdr3_nt: TGTGCCAGCAGCGTCGGGACAGGGTCCTACAATGAGCAGTTCTTC; cdr3_aa: CASSVGTGSYNEQFF; j_call: TRBJ2-1; d_call: TRBD1; clone_size: .; v_call: TRBV9
cdr3_nt: TGTGCCAGCAGCTTAGTGGACTACGGCTACACCTTC; cdr3_aa: CASSLVDYGYTF; j_call: TRBJ1-2; d_call: .; clone_size: .; v_call: TRBV7-8
cdr3_nt: TGCAGCGTTGGGCTTTCAGGCTACGAGCAGTACTTC; cdr3_aa: CSVGLSGYEQYF; j_call: TRBJ2-7; d_call: .; clone_size: .; v_call: TRBV29-1
cdr3_nt: TGCGCCAGCAGCCAAGTCGCTTACCCTGGCACAGATACGCAGTATTTT; cdr3_aa: CASSQVAYPGTDTQYF; j_call: TRBJ2-3; d_call: .; clone_size: .; v_call: TRBV4-1
cdr3_nt: TGCGCCAGCAGCTTGTGGCCCGGGGAGCTGTTTTTT; cdr3_aa: CASSLWPGELFF; j_call: TRBJ2-2; d_call: .; clone_size: large; v_call: TRBV5-1
cdr3_nt: TGCAGCGACCGGGGGGGGCCGGGAGGGATTTTATACAATGAGCAGTTCTTC; cdr3_aa: CSDRGGPGGILYNEQFF; j_call: TRBJ2-1; d_call: TRBD2; clone_size: .; v_call: TRBV29-1
cdr3_nt: TGTGCCTGGAGTGTAATGGGTTCAAGGCGGGGGGTCGAGCAGTACTTC; cdr3_aa: CAWSVMGSRRGVEQYF; j_call: TRBJ2-7; d_call: TRBD2; clone_size: few; v_call: TRBV30
cdr3_nt: TGTGCCAGCAGCAAAGTAATAGGGAACACTGAAGCTTTCTTT; cdr3_aa: CASSKVIGNTEAFF; j_call: TRBJ1-1; d_call: .; clone_size: .; v_call: TRBV21-1
cdr3_nt: TGTGCCAGCTCACCAGGCGACAGGGGATCAGTCACCTTC; cdr3_aa: CASSPGDRGSVTF; j_call: TRBJ1-2; d_call: TRBD1; clone_size: .; v_call: TRBV18
cdr3_nt: TGTGCCAGCAGCATCCTCCGGGACTCAACTAATGAAAAACTGTTTTTT; cdr3_aa: CASSILRDSTNEKLFF; j_call: TRBJ1-4; d_call: .; clone_size: .; v_call: TRBV7-9